The next 17 T cell receptor beta chains were all read from a single sample in a study of type 1 and type 2 diabetes patients. PCR was run on genomic DNA. Amplification of the beta chain CDR3 used 30 forward and 13 reverse multiplex primers. TCRdb reanalysed the multiplex PCR reads using MiXCR and keeps one entry per CDR3 protein. This sample has about 270,000 distinct CDR3 sequences; roughly 48% occur once, and the top ten carry roughly an eighth. The sample consisted of peripheral blood mononuclear cells (PBMCs). All receptors come from a man aged 18 to 30 with type 2 diabetes.

The rearrangement joins TRBV7-2 to TRBJ2-7; D is ambiguous. Trimming took off 5 bases at V and 4 bases at J, with 12 bases between the two ends. The CDR3 extends over 13 amino acids. CDR1 SGHTA and CDR2 FQGNSA come from the germline V gene. The CDR3 spells CASSQDLRYEQYF. The CDR3 region has the DNA TGTGCCAGCAGCCAAGATTTAAGGTACGAGCAGTACTTC.

This rearrangement joins TRBV24-1 to TRBJ2-1, with D perhaps given as TRBD1 or TRBD2 (5 bases each). Germline assignment: CDR1 KGHDR and CDR2 SFDVKD. The ends were cut back, 12 bases at V and 4 bases at J, with 15 bases in the middle. The CDR3 has 13 amino acids. CDR3 loop: CAVGLGPYNEQFF. In nucleotides, the CDR3 is TGTGCCGTAGGACTGGGACCGTACAATGAGCAGTTCTTC.

This clonotype was observed a few times. The chain carries TRBV19 and TRBJ2-7, with D unresolved. CDR1 is LNHDA, CDR2 SQIVND, per germline (reference sequence). The V end lost 10 bases, the J end lost 3 bases, and 10 bases lay between the germline ends. This CDR3 contains 11 residues. CDR3 nucleotides: TGTGCCACCATGAATAACTACGAGCAGTACTTC. It yields the protein CATMNNYEQYF.

As DNA, the CDR3 is TGTGCCAGCAGTGGAGCTGACAGGGGGATCGGCAATCAGCCCCAGCATTTT. This gives the protein CASSGADRGIGNQPQHF. V is TRBV6-5 and J is TRBJ1-5, with 9 bases lining up with TRBD1. The CDR3 is 17 residues long. Germline CDR1 reads MNHEY; CDR2 reads SVGAGI. With V trimmed by 5 bases and J by 2 bases, 10 bases remained unmatched.

The rearrangement links TRBV12-3 or TRBV12-4 to TRBJ2-5, with 9 bases matching TRBD2. CDR3 size: 14 residues. V dropped 6 bases and J dropped 5; count of bases not matched to a gene: 7. The CDR3: CASSPPAGGETQYF. In nucleotides, the CDR3 is TGTGCCAGCAGCCCCCCAGCGGGGGGCGAGACCCAGTACTTC.

CDR3 nucleotide sequence: TGCGCCAGCAGTGATCGGGACGGTCCCAAAAACATTCAGTACTTC. This sequence encodes CASSDRDGPKNIQYF. The chain combines TRBV10-2 with TRBJ2-4, with D perhaps TRBD1 or TRBD2 (5 bases each). Looked up from germline, CDR1 is WSHSY and CDR2 is SAAADI. The CDR3 runs 15 residues. V lost 3 bases and J lost 2, with 11 bases in between.

The chain carries TRBV4-3 and TRBJ2-2; D remains ambiguous. In germline, CDR1 is LGHNA, CDR2 YSLEER. The germline V and J ends were trimmed by 1 base and 4 bases, with 4 bases remaining between them. The length of the CDR3 is 13 residues. The CDR3, as DNA: TGCGCCAGCAGCCAAGTTCCCACCGGGGAGCTGTTTTTT. Amino acid sequence: CASSQVPTGELFF.

This clonotype was seen a handful of times. This chain joins TRBV5-1 and TRBJ1-1; D possibly corresponds to TRBD1 (6 bases). Trimming took off 6 bases at V and 1 base at J, with 10 bases between the two ends. In germline, CDR1 is SGHRS, CDR2 YFSETQ. The CDR3 has 13 residues. CDR3 loop: CASKRDTNTEAFF. The CDR3 coding sequence is TGCGCCAGCAAGAGGGACACGAACACTGAAGCTTTCTTT.

The chain carries TRBV19 and TRBJ2-1; D possibly corresponds to TRBD1 (6 bases). This CDR3 spans 17 amino acids. The germline V and J ends were trimmed by 1 base and 7 bases, with 20 bases remaining between them. Germline values: CDR1 LNHDA, CDR2 SQIVND (reference sequence). The DNA of the CDR3 is TGTGCCAGTAGTATAGGGGCAGGGGAATTGGTAGGTAATGAGCAGTTCTTC. This codes for CASSIGAGELVGNEQFF.

As regards this clonotype: No conserved phenylalanine or tryptophan is present at the end of the CDR3, so a read error is the likely explanation. This rearrangement joins TRBV7-8 to TRBJ2-7; D is undetermined. The CDR3 contains 17 residues. The germline V and J ends were trimmed by 4 bases and 1 base, with 20 bases remaining between them. Germline CDR1 reads SGHVS; CDR2 reads FQNEAQ. The CDR3 coding sequence is TGTGCCAGCAGCTCCGTCCTCGTTGTGACCCGATCCTACGAGCAGTACCTC. Protein product: CASSSVLVVTRSYEQYL.

The chain employs TRBV12-5 and TRBJ1-4; the D gene is possibly TRBD1 (5 bases). Germline CDR1 LGHNT, CDR2 FRNRAP. This CDR3 region has 15 residues. Here the CDR3 DNA reads TGTGCCAGCAGCAACGATGACAGCCTATATGAAAAACTGTTTTTT. Translating it yields CASSNDDSLYEKLFF.

V gene TRBV30 combines with J gene TRBJ2-1; no firm D call. The germline gives CDR1 GTSNPN, CDR2 SVGIG (reference sequence). This CDR3 is built from 11 residues. V was clipped by 4 bases and J by 8 bases, with 9 bases between them. The CDR3 region has the DNA TGTGCCTGGACCCTCCGCCATGAGCAGTTCTTC. Protein sequence: CAWTLRHEQFF.

This clonotype was seen a handful of times. The chain links TRBV6-6 to TRBJ1-6; possible D gene TRBD1, 5 bases. The CDR3 is 16 residues long. In germline, CDR1 is MNHNY, CDR2 SVGAGI (reference sequence). Trimming removed 4 bases from V and 0 bases from J, with 10 bases in between. CDR3: CASSSGRGSYNSPLHF. DNA of the CDR3: TGTGCCAGCAGTTCGGGGAGGGGCTCCTATAATTCACCCCTCCACTTT.

V usage is TRBV27 and J usage is TRBJ1-1, with a possible D match to TRBD1 (6 bases). With 5 bases removed from V and 1 base from J, the gap between germline ends came to 8 bases. Germline CDR1 reads MNHEY; CDR2 reads SMNVEV (reference sequence). CDR3 size: 13 residues. The DNA for the CDR3 is TGTGCCAGCAGTGTGGGACAGAACACTGAAGCTTTCTTT. It is translated as CASSVGQNTEAFF.

A remark on this clonotype: Since the CDR3 does not end with the conserved phenylalanine or tryptophan, this likely comes from a read error. The V call is TRBV20-1, the J call TRBJ1-1; a weak D match, TRBD1 (5 bases). The CDR3 is 11 residues long. Germline V gene data show CDR1 as DFQATT and CDR2 as SNEGSKA (reference sequence). With 3 bases removed from V and 7 bases from J, the gap between germline ends came to 9 bases. Written as DNA, the CDR3 is TGCAGTGCTAGGCAGGGAAATGAAGCTTTCTCT. Translated: CSARQGNEAFS.

The chain couples TRBV25-1 to TRBJ2-5; 9 nucleotides match TRBD1. V was pared by 6 bases and J by 6 bases, with 8 bases of the junction left unmatched. Per the germline V gene, CDR1 is MGHDK and CDR2 is SYGVNS. The CDR3 is made up of 14 amino acids. The CDR3 loop reads CASSYTGGLKTQYF. The CDR3 bases are TGTGCCAGCAGCTACACAGGGGGCCTGAAGACCCAGTACTTC.

The chain combines TRBV30 with TRBJ2-7, with 8 positions matching TRBD1. The length of the CDR3 is 12 residues. The germline CDR1 and CDR2 sequences are GTSNPN and SVGIG (reference sequence). Trimming at V came to 1 base and at J to 11 bases, leaving 7 bases not matched to a gene. CDR3 DNA: TGTGCCTGGAGTGCATGGACAGGGCCCGAGTACTTC. It yields the protein CAWSAWTGPEYF.